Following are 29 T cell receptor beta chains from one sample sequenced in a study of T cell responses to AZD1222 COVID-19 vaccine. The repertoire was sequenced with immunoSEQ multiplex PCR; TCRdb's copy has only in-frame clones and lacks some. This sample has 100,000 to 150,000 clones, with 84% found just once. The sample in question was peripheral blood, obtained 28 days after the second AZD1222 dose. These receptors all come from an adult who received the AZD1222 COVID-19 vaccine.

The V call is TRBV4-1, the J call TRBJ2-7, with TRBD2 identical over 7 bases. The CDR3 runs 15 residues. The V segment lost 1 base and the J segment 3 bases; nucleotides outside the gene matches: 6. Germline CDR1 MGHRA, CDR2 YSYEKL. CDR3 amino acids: CASSQVRAGNYEQYF. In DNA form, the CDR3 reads TGCGCCAGCAGCCAAGTTAGAGCGGGGAACTACGAGCAGTACTTC.

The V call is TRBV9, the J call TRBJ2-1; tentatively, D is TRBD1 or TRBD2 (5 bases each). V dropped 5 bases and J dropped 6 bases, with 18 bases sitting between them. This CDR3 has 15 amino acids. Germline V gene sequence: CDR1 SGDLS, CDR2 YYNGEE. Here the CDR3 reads CASSPWDGAGNEQFF. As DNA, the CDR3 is TGTGCCAGCAGTCCATGGGACGGGGCTGGCAATGAGCAGTTCTTC.

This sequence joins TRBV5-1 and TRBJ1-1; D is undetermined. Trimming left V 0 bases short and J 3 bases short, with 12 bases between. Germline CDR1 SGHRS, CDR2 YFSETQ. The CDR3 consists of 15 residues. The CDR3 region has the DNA TGCGCCAGCAGCTTGGTTATGGACTCGGACACTGAAGCTTTCTTT. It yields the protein CASSLVMDSDTEAFF.

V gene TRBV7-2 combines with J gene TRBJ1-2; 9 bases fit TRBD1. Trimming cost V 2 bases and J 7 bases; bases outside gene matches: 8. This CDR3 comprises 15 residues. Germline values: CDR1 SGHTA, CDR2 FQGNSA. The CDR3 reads CASSLTGGGLGGYTF. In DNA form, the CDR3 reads TGTGCCAGCAGCTTAACAGGGGGCGGGTTGGGTGGCTACACCTTC.

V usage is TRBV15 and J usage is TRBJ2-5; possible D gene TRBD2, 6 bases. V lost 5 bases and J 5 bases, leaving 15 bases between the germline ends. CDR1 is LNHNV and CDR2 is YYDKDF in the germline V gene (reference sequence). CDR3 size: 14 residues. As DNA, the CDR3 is TGTGCCACCAGCGGGGTCGGGGGTTTGGAGACCCAGTACTTC. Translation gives CATSGVGGLETQYF. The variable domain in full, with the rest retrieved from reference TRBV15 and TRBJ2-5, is DAMVIQNPRYQVTQFGKPVTLSCSQTLNHNVMYWYQQKSSQAPKLLFHYYDKDFNNEADTPDNFQSRRPNTSFCFLDIRSPGLGDTAMYLCATSGVGGLETQYFGPGTRLLVL.

CDR3 DNA: TGTGCCAGCAGTTACGAGGGGGTATGGGCTTTCTTT. Protein sequence: CASSYEGVWAFF. The V and J genes are TRBV6-2 or TRBV6-3 and TRBJ1-1; D possibly corresponds to TRBD1 (6 bases). The V and J ends lost 2 bases and 11 bases respectively, with 12 bases between them. The germline gives CDR1 MNHEY, CDR2 SVGEGT. This CDR3 is 12 amino acids long.

The CDR3 nucleotides read TGTGCCAGCAGATCACAGGGAGACACTGAAGCTTTCTTT. This codes for CASRSQGDTEAFF. This chain joins TRBV6-5 and TRBJ1-1; possible D gene TRBD1, 6 bases. V shed 6 bases and J shed 3 bases, with 11 bases lying between them. The CDR3 sequence is 13 residues long. The germline CDR1 and CDR2 sequences are MNHEY and SVGAGI.

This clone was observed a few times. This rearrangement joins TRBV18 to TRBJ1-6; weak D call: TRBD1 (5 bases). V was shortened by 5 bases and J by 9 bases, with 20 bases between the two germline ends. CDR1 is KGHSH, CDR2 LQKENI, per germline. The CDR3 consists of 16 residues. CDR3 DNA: TGTGCCAGCTCAGACGGGACGCCGCAGGTCGGTTCACCCCTCCACTTT. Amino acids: CASSDGTPQVGSPLHF.

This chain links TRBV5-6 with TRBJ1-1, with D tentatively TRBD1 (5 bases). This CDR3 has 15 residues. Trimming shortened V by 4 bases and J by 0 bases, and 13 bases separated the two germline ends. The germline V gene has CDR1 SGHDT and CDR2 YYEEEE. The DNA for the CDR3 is TGTGCCAGCAGCCGGGTAGGGGCCCTGAACACTGAAGCTTTCTTT. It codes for CASSRVGALNTEAFF.

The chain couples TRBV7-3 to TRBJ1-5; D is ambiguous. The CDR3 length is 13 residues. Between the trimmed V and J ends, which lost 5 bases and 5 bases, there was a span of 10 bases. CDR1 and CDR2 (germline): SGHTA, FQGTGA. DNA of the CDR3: TGTGCCAGCAGCGCAGGTGTTGATCAGCCCCAGCATTTT. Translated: CASSAGVDQPQHF. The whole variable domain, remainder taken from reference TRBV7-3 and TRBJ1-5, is GAGVSQTPSNKVTEKGKYVELRCDPISGHTALYWYRQSLGQGPEFLIYFQGTGAADDSGLPNDRFFAVRPEGSVSTLKIQRTERGDSAVYLCASSAGVDQPQHFGDGTRLSIL.

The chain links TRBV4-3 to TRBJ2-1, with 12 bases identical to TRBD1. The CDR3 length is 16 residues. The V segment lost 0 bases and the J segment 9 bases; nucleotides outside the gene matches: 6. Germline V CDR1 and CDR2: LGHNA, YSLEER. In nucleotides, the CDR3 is TGCGCCAGCAGCCAAGATGGGGGACAGGGGGCGGGTGAGCAGTTCTTC. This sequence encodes CASSQDGGQGAGEQFF.

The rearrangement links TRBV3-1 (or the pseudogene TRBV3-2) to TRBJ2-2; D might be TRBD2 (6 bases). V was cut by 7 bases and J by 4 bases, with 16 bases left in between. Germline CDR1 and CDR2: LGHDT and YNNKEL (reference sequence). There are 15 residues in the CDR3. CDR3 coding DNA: TGTGCCAGCACCAGGAGTAGCGGACCCACCGGGGAGCTGTTTTTT. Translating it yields CASTRSSGPTGELFF.

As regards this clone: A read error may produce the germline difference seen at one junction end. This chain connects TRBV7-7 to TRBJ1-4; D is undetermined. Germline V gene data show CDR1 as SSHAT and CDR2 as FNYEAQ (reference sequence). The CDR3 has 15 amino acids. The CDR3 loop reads CASSLGAGQNEKLFF. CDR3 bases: TGTGCTAGCAGCCTAGGAGCTGGGCAGAATGAAAAACTGTTTTTT.

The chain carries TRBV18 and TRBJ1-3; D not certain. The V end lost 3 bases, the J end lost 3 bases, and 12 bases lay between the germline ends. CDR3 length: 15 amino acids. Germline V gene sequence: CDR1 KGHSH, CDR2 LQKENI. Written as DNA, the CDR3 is TGTGCCAGCTCACCGTCTCGGGGTGATGGAAACACCATATATTTT. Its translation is CASSPSRGDGNTIYF.

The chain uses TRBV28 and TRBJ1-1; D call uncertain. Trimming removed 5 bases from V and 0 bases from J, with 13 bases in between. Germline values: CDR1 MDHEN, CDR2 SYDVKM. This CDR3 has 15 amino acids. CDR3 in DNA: TGTGCCAGCAGTCCCCCCAGGAGCATGAACACTGAAGCTTTCTTT. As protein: CASSPPRSMNTEAFF.

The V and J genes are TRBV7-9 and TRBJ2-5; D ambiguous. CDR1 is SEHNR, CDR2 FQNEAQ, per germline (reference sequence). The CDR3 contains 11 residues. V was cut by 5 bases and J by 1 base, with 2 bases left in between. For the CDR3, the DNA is TGTGCCAGCAGCCCCCAAGAGACCCAGTACTTC. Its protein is CASSPQETQYF.

The CDR3 sequence: CASSEYLGYEAFF. The CDR3 DNA follows: TGTGCCAGCAGCGAATATTTAGGGTATGAAGCTTTCTTT. The chain has TRBV9 and TRBJ1-1, with D uncertain. The germline gives CDR1 SGDLS, CDR2 YYNGEE. The CDR3 length is 13 residues. Trimming stripped 3 bases from V and 7 bases from J, with 13 bases between.

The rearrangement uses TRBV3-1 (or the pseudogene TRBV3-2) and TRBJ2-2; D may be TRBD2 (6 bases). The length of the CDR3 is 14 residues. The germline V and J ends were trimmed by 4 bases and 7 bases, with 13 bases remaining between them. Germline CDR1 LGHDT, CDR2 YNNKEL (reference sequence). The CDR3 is CASSPGSGYGELFF. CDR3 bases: TGTGCCAGCAGCCCCGGAAGCGGGTACGGGGAGCTGTTTTTT.

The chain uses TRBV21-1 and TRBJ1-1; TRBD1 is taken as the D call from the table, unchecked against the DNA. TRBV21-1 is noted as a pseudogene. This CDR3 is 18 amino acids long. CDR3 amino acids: CASSKRSDRGRSLPEAFF. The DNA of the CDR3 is TGTGCCAGCAGCAAAAGATCTGACAGGGGGCGCTCCCTGCCTGAAGCTTTCTTT.

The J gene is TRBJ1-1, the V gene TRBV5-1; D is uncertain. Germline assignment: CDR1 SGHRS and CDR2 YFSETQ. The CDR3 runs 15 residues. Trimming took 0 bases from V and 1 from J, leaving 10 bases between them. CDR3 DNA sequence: TGCGCCAGCAGCTTGGATTATGGTCGGAACACTGAAGCTTTCTTT. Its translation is CASSLDYGRNTEAFF.

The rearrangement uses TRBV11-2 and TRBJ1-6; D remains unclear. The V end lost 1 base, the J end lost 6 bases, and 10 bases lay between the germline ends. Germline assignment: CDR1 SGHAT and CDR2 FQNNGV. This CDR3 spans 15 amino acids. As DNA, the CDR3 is TGTGCCAGCAGCTTAGGCCCTGAACCTAATTCACCCCTCCACTTT. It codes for CASSLGPEPNSPLHF.

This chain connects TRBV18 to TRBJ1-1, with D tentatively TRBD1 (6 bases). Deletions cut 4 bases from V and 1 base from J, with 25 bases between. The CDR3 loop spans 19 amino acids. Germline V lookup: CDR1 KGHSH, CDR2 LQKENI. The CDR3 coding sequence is TGTGCCAGCTCACGAGGTCCCGGGTTAGCCCAGGGGCAGAACACTGAAGCTTTCTTT. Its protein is CASSRGPGLAQGQNTEAFF.

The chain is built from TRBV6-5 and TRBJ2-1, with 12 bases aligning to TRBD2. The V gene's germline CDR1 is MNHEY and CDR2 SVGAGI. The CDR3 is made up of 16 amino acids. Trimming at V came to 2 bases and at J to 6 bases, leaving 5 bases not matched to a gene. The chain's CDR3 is CASSYASSGGANEQFF. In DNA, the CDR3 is TGTGCCAGCAGTTACGCGTCTAGCGGGGGGGCCAATGAGCAGTTCTTC.

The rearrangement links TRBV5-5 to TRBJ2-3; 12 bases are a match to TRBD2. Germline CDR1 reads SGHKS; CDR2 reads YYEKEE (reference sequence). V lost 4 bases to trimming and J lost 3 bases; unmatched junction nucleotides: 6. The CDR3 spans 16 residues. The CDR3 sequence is CASSPRLAGETDTQYF. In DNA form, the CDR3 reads TGTGCCAGCAGCCCGAGACTAGCGGGGGAAACAGATACGCAGTATTTT.

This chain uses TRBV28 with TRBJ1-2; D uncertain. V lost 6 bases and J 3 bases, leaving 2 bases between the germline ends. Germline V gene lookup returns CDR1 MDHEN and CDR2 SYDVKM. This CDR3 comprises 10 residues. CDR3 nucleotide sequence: TGTGCCAGCAGCGACTATGGCTACACCTTC. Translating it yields CASSDYGYTF.

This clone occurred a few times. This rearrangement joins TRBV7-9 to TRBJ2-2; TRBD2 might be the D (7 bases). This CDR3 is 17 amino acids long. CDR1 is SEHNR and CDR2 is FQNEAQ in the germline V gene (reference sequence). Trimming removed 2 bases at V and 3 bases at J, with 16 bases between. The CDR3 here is CASSLKRGRGDTGELFF. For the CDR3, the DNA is TGTGCCAGCAGCTTAAAGCGGGGCAGGGGCGACACCGGGGAGCTGTTTTTT.

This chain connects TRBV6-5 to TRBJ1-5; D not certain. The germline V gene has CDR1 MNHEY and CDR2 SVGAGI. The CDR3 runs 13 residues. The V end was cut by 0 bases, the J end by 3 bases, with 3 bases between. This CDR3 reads CASSYSNNQPQHF. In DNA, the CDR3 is TGTGCCAGCAGTTACTCCAACAATCAGCCCCAGCATTTT.

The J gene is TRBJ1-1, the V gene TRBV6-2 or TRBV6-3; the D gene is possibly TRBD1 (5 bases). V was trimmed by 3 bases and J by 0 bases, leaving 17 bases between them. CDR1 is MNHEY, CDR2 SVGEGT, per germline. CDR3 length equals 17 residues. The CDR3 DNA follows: TGTGCCAGCAGTTATAAGTGGGGGATTGGGATGAACACTGAAGCTTTCTTT. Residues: CASSYKWGIGMNTEAFF.

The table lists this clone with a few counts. The CDR3 region has the DNA TGTGCCAGCAGTGAAAACACGAACACCGGGGAGCTGTTTTTT. Protein: CASSENTNTGELFF. This chain uses TRBV6-1 with TRBJ2-2, with D hard to call. Looked up from germline, CDR1 is MNHNS and CDR2 is SASEGT. Trimming took off 2 bases at V and 0 bases at J, with 4 bases between the two ends. This CDR3 region has 14 residues.